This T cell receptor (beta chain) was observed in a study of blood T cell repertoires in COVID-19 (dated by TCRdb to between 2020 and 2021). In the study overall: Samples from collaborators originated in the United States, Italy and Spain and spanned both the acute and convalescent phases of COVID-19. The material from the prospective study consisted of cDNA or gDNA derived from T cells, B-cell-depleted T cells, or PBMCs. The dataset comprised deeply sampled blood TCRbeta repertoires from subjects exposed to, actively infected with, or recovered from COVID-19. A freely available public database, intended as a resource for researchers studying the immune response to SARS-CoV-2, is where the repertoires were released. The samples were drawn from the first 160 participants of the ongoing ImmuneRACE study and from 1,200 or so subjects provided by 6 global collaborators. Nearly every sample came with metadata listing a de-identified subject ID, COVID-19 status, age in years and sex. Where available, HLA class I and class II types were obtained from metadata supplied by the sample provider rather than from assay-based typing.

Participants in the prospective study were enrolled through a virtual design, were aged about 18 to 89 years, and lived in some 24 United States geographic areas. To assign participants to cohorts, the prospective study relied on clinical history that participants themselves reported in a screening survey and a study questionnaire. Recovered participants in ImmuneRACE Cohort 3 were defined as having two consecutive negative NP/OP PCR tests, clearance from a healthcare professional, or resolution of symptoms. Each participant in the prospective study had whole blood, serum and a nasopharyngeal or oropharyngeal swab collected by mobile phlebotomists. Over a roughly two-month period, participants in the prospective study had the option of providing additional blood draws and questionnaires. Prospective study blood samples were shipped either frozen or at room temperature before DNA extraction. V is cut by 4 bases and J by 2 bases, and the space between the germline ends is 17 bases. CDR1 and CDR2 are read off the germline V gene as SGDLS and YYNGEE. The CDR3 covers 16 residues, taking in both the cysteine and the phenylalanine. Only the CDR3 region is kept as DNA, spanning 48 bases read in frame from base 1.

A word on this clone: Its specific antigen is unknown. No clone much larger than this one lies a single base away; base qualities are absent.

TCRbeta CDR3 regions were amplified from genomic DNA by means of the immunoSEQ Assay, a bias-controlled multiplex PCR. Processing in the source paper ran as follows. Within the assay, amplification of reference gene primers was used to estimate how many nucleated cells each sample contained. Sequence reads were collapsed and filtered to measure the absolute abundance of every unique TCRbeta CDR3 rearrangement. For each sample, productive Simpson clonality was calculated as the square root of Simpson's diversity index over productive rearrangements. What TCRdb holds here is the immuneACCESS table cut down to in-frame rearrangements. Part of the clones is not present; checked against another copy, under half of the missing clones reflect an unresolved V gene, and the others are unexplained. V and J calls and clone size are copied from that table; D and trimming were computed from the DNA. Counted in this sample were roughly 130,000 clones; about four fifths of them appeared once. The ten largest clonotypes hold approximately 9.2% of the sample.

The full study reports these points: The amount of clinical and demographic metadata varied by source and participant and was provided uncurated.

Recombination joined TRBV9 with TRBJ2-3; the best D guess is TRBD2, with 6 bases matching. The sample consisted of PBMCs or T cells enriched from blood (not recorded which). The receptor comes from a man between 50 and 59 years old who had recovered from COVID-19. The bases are TGTGCCAGCAGCCCCCGGACTAACGCACACACAGATACGCAGTATTTT. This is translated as CASSPRTNAHTDTQYF.